The entry below describes one T cell receptor (beta chain). CDR3 size: 15 residues. The germline V gene has CDR1 SEHNR and CDR2 FQNEAQ (reference sequence). The V segment lost 3 bases and the J segment 4 bases; nucleotides outside the gene matches: 2. The data were taken from a study of cytomegalovirus exposure and HLA in healthy donors. Some clones are missing from TCRdb's copy, which holds only in-frame ones; the method was immunoSEQ multiplex PCR. Among hundreds of thousands of clones listed, roughly 84% were seen once. The sequence came from a woman in her late teens or twenties in good health and CMV-seropositive. The chain is built from TRBV7-9 and TRBJ2-3, with 12 bases fitting TRBD2. Sequencing was performed on PBMCs. The CDR3 here is CASSFGLAGPDTQYF. Here the CDR3 DNA reads TGTGCCAGCAGCTTCGGACTAGCGGGACCAGATACGCAGTATTTT. The full variable domain, completed using reference TRBV7-9 and TRBJ2-3, is DTGVSQNPRHKITKRGQNVTFRCDPISEHNRLYWYRQTLGQGPEFLTYFQNEAQLEKSRLLSDRFSAERPKGSFSTLEIQRTEQGDSAMYLCASSFGLAGPDTQYFGPGTRLTVL.